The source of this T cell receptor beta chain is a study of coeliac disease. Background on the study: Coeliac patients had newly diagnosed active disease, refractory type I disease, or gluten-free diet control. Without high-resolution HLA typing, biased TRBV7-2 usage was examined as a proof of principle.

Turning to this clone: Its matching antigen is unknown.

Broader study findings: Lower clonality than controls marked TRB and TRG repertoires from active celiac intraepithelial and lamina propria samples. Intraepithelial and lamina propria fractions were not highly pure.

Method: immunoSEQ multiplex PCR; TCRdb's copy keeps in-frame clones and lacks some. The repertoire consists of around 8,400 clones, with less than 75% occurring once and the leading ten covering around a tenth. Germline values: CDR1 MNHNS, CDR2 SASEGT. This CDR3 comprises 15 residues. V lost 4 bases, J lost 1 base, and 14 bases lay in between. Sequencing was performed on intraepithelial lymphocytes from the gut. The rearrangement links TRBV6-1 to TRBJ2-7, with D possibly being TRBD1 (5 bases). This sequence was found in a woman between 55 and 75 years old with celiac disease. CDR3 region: CASSGVRGRSYEQYF. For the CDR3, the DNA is TGTGCCAGCAGTGGGGTAAGGGGTCGATCCTACGAGCAGTACTTC.